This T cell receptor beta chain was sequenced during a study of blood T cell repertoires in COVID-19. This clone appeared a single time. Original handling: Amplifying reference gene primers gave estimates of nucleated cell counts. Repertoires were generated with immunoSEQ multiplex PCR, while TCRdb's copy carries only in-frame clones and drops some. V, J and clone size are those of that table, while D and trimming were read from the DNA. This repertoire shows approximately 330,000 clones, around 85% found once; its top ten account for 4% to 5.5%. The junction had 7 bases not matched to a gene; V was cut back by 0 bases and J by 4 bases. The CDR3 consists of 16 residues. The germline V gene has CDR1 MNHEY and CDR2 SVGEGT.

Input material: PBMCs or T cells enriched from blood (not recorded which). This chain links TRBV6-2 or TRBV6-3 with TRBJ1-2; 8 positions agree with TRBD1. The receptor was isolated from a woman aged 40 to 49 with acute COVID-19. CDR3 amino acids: CASSYSWGQVFYGYTF. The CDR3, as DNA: TGTGCCAGCAGTTACTCGTGGGGACAGGTCTTCTATGGCTACACCTTC.